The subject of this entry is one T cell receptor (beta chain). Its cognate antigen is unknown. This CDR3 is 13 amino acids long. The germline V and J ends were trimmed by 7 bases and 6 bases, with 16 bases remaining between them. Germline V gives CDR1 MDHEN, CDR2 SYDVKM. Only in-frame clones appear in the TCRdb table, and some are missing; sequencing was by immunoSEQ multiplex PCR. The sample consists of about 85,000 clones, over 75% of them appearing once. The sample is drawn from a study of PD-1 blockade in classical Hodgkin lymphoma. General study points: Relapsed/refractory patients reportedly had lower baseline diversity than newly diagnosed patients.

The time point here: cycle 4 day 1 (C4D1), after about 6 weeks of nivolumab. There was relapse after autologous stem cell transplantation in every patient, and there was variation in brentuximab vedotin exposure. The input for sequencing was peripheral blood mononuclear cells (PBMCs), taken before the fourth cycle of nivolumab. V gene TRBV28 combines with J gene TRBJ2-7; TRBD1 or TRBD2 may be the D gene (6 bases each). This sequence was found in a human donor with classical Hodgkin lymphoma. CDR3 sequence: CASKPAGGGEQYF. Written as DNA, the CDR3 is TGTGCCAGCAAACCTGCCGGGGGCGGCGAGCAGTACTTC.